Sequencing of this T cell receptor (beta chain) was carried out in a study of shared clonotypes between healthy human individuals. The data were produced by immunoSEQ multiplex PCR, yet TCRdb's version contains in-frame clones alone and is incomplete. The table has approximately 600,000 clones, 90% to 95% seen once. Naive CD8 cells lacked CD45RO, underwent positive selection for CCR7 and left out terminally differentiated effector memory CD45RA+ cells. Material: naive CD8+ T cells sorted from blood. The receptor's source is a woman aged 30 to 39 in good health.

The CDR3 bases are TGTGCCAGCAGTTTAACGGCCTCTAGCACAGATACGCAGTATTTT. This sequence encodes CASSLTASSTDTQYF. The genes are TRBV27 and TRBJ2-3; no clear D gene. CDR1 and CDR2 (germline): MNHEY, SMNVEV (reference sequence). Trimming took 2 bases from V and 0 from J, leaving 9 bases between them. This CDR3 comprises 15 residues.